A selection of T cell receptor beta chains follows, all from one sample in a study of STAT5B mutations in CD4+ large granular lymphocyte leukemia. This table comes from immunoSEQ multiplex PCR, and its TCRdb copy is limited to in-frame clones, with some not included. Counted here are 8,000 or so clones, around 92% occurring once; the ten biggest clones make up approximately 49%. Sequenced: PBMCs. These TCRs come from a woman aged 70-85 years with CD4+ T-cell large granular lymphocyte leukemia. The CDR3 runs from the conserved cysteine through the conserved F or W. A D gene is named only where the DNA matches it firmly. A clone size is listed for some rows: how often the clone was seen (once, few, many), or a class if it is expanded.

D,J,size,V,DNA,CDR3
-,TRBJ2-4,-,TRBV6-6,TGTGCCAGCAGTTACAACTCCCGGGACCCCAACGTTCAGTACTTC,CASSYNSRDPNVQYF
TRBD2,TRBJ2-2,-,TRBV11-3,TGTGCCAGCAGCTTCCAAGCGGGGGCTTCCACCGGGGAGCTGTTTTTT,CASSFQAGASTGELFF
TRBD2,TRBJ2-3,once,TRBV9,TGTGCCAGCAGCGTAGGCATAGCGGGGGGGCTCGGAGATACGCAGTATTTT,CASSVGIAGGLGDTQYF
-,TRBJ1-2,-,TRBV27,TGTGCCAGCAGCCCCGGGGCTGGGATCTATGGCTACACCTTC,CASSPGAGIYGYTF
-,TRBJ1-1,-,TRBV11-3,TGTGCCAGCAGCTTAGGGGTGGACACTGAAGCTTTCTTT,CASSLGVDTEAFF
-,TRBJ1-1,-,TRBV20-1,TGCAGTGCCGGGGGGACTGAAGCTTTCTTT,CSAGGTEAFF
TRBD1,TRBJ2-7,-,TRBV19,TGTGCCAGTAGTCCGGACAGGGGCTACGAGCAGTACTTC,CASSPDRGYEQYF
-,TRBJ1-2,-,TRBV6-6,TGTGCCAGCAGTTACGCACAGGGTGATGGCTACACCTTC,CASSYAQGDGYTF
-,TRBJ1-4,-,TRBV7-2,TGTGCCAGCAGCGTTTCGAGGGAAAAACTGTTTTTT,CASSVSREKLFF
-,TRBJ1-1,-,TRBV7-3,TGTGCCAGCAGTCTACAGATGAACACTGAAGCTTTCTTT,CASSLQMNTEAFF
TRBD1,TRBJ1-2,-,TRBV5-1,TGCGCCAGCAGCTTGGGACAGGGAAACTATGGCTACACCTTC,CASSLGQGNYGYTF
-,TRBJ2-1,-,TRBV10-3,TGTGCCACTGGAGGTGGGGGGGAGCAGTTCTTC,CATGGGGEQFF
TRBD1,TRBJ2-1,-,TRBV4-2,TGTGCCAGCAGCCAAGATGTACCGGCTGGAAGACAGGGGGTCTACAATGAGCAGTTCTTC,CASSQDVPAGRQGVYNEQFF
-,TRBJ1-4,-,TRBV10-3,TGTGCCATCAGTGCGGACAGTTTTGCCCTGTTTTTT,CAISADSFALFF
TRBD1,TRBJ2-5,-,TRBV5-8,TGTGCCAGTAACGCCCTTACAGGGGTTGCAGAGACCCAGTACTTC,CASNALTGVAETQYF
TRBD1,TRBJ1-1,-,TRBV5-4,TGTGCCAGCAGCTTGGGGGGGGGACAGAGAAACACTGAAGCTTTCTTT,CASSLGGGQRNTEAFF
-,TRBJ2-1,-,TRBV5-4,TGTGCCAGCAGCCCCCGCCCCAGCTCCTACAATGAGCAGTTCTTC,CASSPRPSSYNEQFF
-,TRBJ1-3,once,TRBV15,TGTGCCACCAGCACTGGGGGGGCTGGAAACACCATATATTTT,CATSTGGAGNTIYF
-,TRBJ2-1,-,TRBV7-2,TGTGCCAGCAGCTTAGGCTCAGGGTACGTCGGTGAGCAGTTCTTC,CASSLGSGYVGEQFF
TRBD2,TRBJ2-7,-,TRBV7-2,TGTGCCAGCAGCGGGTCGGGGGGGTACTACGAGCAGTACTTC,CASSGSGGYYEQYF
-,TRBJ1-1,-,TRBV19,TGTGCCAGTGAGGGGTTGACTGAAGCTTTCTTT,CASEGLTEAFF
TRBD2,TRBJ2-4,few,TRBV11-3,TGTGCCAGCAGCTCCCTCACAGCGGGGGGGTGGAACATTCAGTACTTC,CASSSLTAGGWNIQYF
-,TRBJ2-1,-,TRBV5-1,TGCGCCAGCAGCGTCCAGGGTGGCTCCTACAATGAGCAGTTCTTC,CASSVQGGSYNEQFF
-,TRBJ2-5,once,TRBV6-1,TGTGCCAGCACCCGCACCAGGGGCCAAGAGACCCAGTACTTC,CASTRTRGQETQYF
TRBD1,TRBJ1-2,few,TRBV10-3,TGTGCCATCAGCGATGCAGGGGGATGGGGTGATGGCTACACCTTC,CAISDAGGWGDGYTF
-,TRBJ1-2,once,TRBV7-2,TGTGCCAGCAGCTCGGGTGTCGCTGGCTACACCTTC,CASSSGVAGYTF
TRBD1,TRBJ1-1,-,TRBV7-3,TGTGCCAGCAGCCCGCAGGGGGCGAACACTGAAGCTTTCTTT,CASSPQGANTEAFF
TRBD2,TRBJ2-2,-,TRBV2,TGTGCCAGCAGGAGGACTCCGGGACTAGCGGGGGGGACGAACACCGGGGAGCTGTTTTTT,CASRRTPGLAGGTNTGELFF
TRBD2,TRBJ2-1,-,TRBV7-2,TGTGCCAGCACCAAGGGACTAGCGGGGTCATACAATGAGCAGTTCTTC,CASTKGLAGSYNEQFF
-,TRBJ1-2,-,TRBV30,TGTGCCTGGAGTGGGTCGTCCTATGGCTACACCTTC,CAWSGSSYGYTF
TRBD2,TRBJ2-7,-,TRBV7-2,TGTGCCAGCAGCCAACAGCGGGGGGCCTACGAGCAGTACTTC,CASSQQRGAYEQYF
-,TRBJ1-5,-,TRBV21-1,TGTGCCAGCAGCAAAATTCAGGGACAGAGGCAGCCCCAGCATTTT,CASSKIQGQRQPQHF
-,TRBJ1-1,-,TRBV7-9,TGTGCCAGCAGTAAAGAAAGTTTGAACACTGAAGCTTTCTTT,CASSKESLNTEAFF
-,TRBJ1-1,-,TRBV28,TGTGCCAGCAGTGCGAATGTCCGGGCCCCGATAGCTTTCTTT,CASSANVRAPIAFF
-,TRBJ1-2,once,TRBV7-2,TGTGCCAGCAGCTTAGGCCCGGGGGCGGGTGGCTACACCTTC,CASSLGPGAGGYTF
TRBD2,TRBJ2-3,-,TRBV5-1,TGCGCCAGCAGCTTTCAACTAGCGGGGGAAACAGATACGCAGTATTTT,CASSFQLAGETDTQYF
-,TRBJ1-4,-,TRBV28,TGTGCCAGCACCTCGGGGAGCAGGAATGAAAAACTGTTTTTT,CASTSGSRNEKLFF
-,TRBJ2-1,-,TRBV4-1,TGCGCCAGCAGCCAAGAGGCCCTATACAATGAGCAGTTCTTC,CASSQEALYNEQFF
TRBD1,TRBJ1-2,-,TRBV7-2,TGTGCCAGCAGCCAACGAGACACAGGGGGCTGGTATGGCTACACCTTC,CASSQRDTGGWYGYTF
TRBD1,TRBJ1-2,-,TRBV10-3,TGTGCCATCAGCAAACCACAGGGGAGTGGCTACACCTTC,CAISKPQGSGYTF
TRBD1,TRBJ2-3,-,TRBV6-6,TGTGCCAGCAGTTACGACAGGGGGACGGGTACGCAGTATTTT,CASSYDRGTGTQYF
-,TRBJ2-5,-,TRBV10-3,TGTGCCATCAGTGACGCCAGGGAGCAAGCAGAGACCCAGTACTTC,CAISDAREQAETQYF
TRBD2,TRBJ2-7,-,TRBV11-3,TGTGCCAGCAGCCGCCCGCTGGGGGGGGGACCCGACGAGCAGTACTTC,CASSRPLGGGPDEQYF